One and the same sample provided the 20 T cell receptor beta chains below, sequenced in a study of regulatory T cells in long-lasting Graves disease. CDR3 regions were amplified by Arm-PCR using iRepertoire HTBI primers to build TCR beta libraries. A single record per CDR3 protein comes from TCRdb applying MiXCR to the multiplex PCR reads. The sample shows about 620,000 distinct CDR3 sequences, approximately 15% of them seen only once. Indicated time point: newly diagnosed GD, antithyroid drugs for less than 3 months. The TCR library was made from RNA extracted from PBMCs. The same specimen was also included in a second study, on T cells in Graves' hyperthyroidism and ophthalmopathy.

Here the sequenced sample was peripheral blood mononuclear cells (PBMCs), taken at new diagnosis, from a patient treated with antithyroid drugs. These receptors originate from a woman younger than 45 with Graves disease.

The chain couples TRBV7-3 to TRBJ2-1; D may correspond to TRBD1 or TRBD2 (5 bases each). CDR3 length: 16 amino acids. V was pared by 2 bases and J by 2 bases, with 13 bases between. Germline V gene data show CDR1 as SGHTA and CDR2 as FQGTGA. CDR3 bases: TGTGCCAGCAGCTTATCTCCGGGACGTACCTACAATGAGCAGTTCTTC. This encodes CASSLSPGRTYNEQFF.

This clonotype occurred many times. The chain uses TRBV13 and TRBJ1-5; TRBD1 aligns across 7 bases. J was trimmed by 4 bases and V by 0 bases; bases with no gene match: 6. Per the germline V gene, CDR1 is PRHDT and CDR2 is FYEKMQ (reference sequence). This CDR3 has 16 amino acids. The CDR3 region is CASSLGLGGANQPQHF. In nucleotides, the CDR3 is TGTGCCAGCAGCTTAGGCTTAGGGGGCGCAAATCAGCCCCAGCATTTT.

J is TRBJ2-3 and V is TRBV6-2 or TRBV6-3, with TRBD2 identical over 12 bases. The CDR3 length is 17 residues. The germline V gene has CDR1 MNHEY and CDR2 SVGEGT. Trimming at V came to 0 bases and at J to 0 bases, leaving 1 base not matched to a gene. This chain's CDR3 is CASSYSGLAGSTDTQYF. DNA for the CDR3: TGTGCCAGCAGTTACTCCGGACTAGCGGGAAGCACAGATACGCAGTATTTT.

This clonotype has at least ten counts. The V and J genes are TRBV5-1 and TRBJ1-1; D not certain. Germline values: CDR1 SGHRS, CDR2 YFSETQ. This CDR3 has 16 amino acids. The V gene lost 4 bases and the J gene lost 2 bases, with 18 bases spanning the gap. The CDR3 region is CASSHGTTDVNTEAFF. CDR3 DNA sequence: TGCGCCAGCAGCCATGGCACGACGGATGTAAACACTGAAGCTTTCTTT.

Ten or more counts support this clonotype. The chain joins TRBV11-2 to TRBJ2-5, with 7 bases identical to TRBD2. Germline V CDR1 and CDR2: SGHAT, FQNNGV. The CDR3 extends over 16 amino acids. J gave up 1 base and V 3 bases, and 8 bases lay outside the gene matches. The CDR3 region has the DNA TGTGCCAGCAGCTTGGCTACGGCTAGCGGCCAAGAGACCCAGTACTTC. This gives the protein CASSLATASGQETQYF.

This clonotype was seen ten or more times. The rearrangement links TRBV14 to TRBJ2-1, with D perhaps TRBD2 (6 bases). Deletions cut 1 base from V and 7 bases from J, with 17 bases between. Germline-derived CDR1 and CDR2 are SGHDN and FVKESK. The CDR3 runs to 16 residues. The CDR3 region is CASSQGGRGTVNEQFF. The CDR3 region has the DNA TGTGCCAGCAGCCAAGGAGGACGCGGGACGGTTAATGAGCAGTTCTTC.

In its sample, this clonotype was seen once. This chain links TRBV12-3 or TRBV12-4 with TRBJ2-1; TRBD2 might be the D (6 bases). The CDR3 is made up of 15 amino acids. Deletions cut 5 bases from V and 2 bases from J, with 13 bases between. DNA for the CDR3: TGTGCCAGCAGTGCGGGACTCCCCCCCTACAATGAGCAGTTCTTC. This codes for CASSAGLPPYNEQFF.

The CDR3 region is CASSQEGRGLGYTF. The DNA for the CDR3 is TGCGCCAGCAGCCAAGAGGGCAGGGGACTCGGCTACACCTTC. The J gene is TRBJ1-2, the V gene TRBV4-1, with a possible D match to TRBD1 (6 bases). The CDR3 sequence is 14 residues long. CDR1 and CDR2 (germline): MGHRA, YSYEKL. Trimming removed 0 bases from V and 8 bases from J, with 13 bases in between.

The chain recombines TRBV4-2 with TRBJ2-2, with D possibly being TRBD1 or TRBD2 (5 bases each). With 0 bases removed from V and 6 bases from J, the gap between germline ends came to 17 bases. Germline lookup yields CDR1 LGHNA and CDR2 YNFKEQ. The CDR3 covers 17 residues. The CDR3 reads CASSQDWGLAFAGELFF. The CDR3 bases are TGTGCCAGCAGCCAAGATTGGGGGTTGGCGTTCGCCGGGGAGCTGTTTTTT.

Many counts were recorded for this clonotype. The gene calls are TRBV6-1 and TRBJ1-2; D call uncertain. The germline V gene encodes CDR1 MNHNS and CDR2 SASEGT. The CDR3 is made up of 14 amino acids. Trimming took off 5 bases at V and 5 bases at J, with 15 bases between the two ends. CDR3 nucleotides: TGTGCCAGCAGTACAACCCAAATTGATTATGGCTACACCTTC. Translation gives CASSTTQIDYGYTF.

The sample holds many counts of this clonotype. The junction departs from the called germline gene at one end, perhaps through a read error. The rearrangement joins TRBV7-9 to TRBJ1-1; D gene ambiguous. The CDR3 length is 12 residues. Germline lookup yields CDR1 SEHNR and CDR2 FQNEAQ (reference sequence). CDR3 sequence (DNA): TGTGCCAGCAGCTCAACTGGGAACAGAGCACTCTTT. Amino acid sequence: CASSSTGNRALF.

As regards this clonotype: Since a much larger clone is just one base distant, this may be a read error. The chain recombines TRBV10-3 with TRBJ1-1; D not certain. CDR3 length: 15 residues. CDR1 and CDR2 (germline): ENHRY, SYGVKD. Trimming took off 0 bases at V and 4 bases at J, with 12 bases between the two ends. Written as DNA, the CDR3 is TGTGCCATCAGTGAGTCCACCAATCGGGGCACTGAAGCTTTCTTT. It codes for CAISESTNRGTEAFF.

This clonotype was counted many times. The CDR3 spells CASSESSGRWYEQFF. The DNA for the CDR3 is TGTGCCAGCAGTGAGTCTAGCGGGAGATGGTATGAGCAGTTCTTC. V gene TRBV2 combines with J gene TRBJ2-1, with 10 nucleotides matching TRBD2. The trim removed 3 bases at V and 8 bases at J, leaving 7 bases unmatched. Germline V gives CDR1 SNHLY, CDR2 FYNNEI. CDR3 size: 15 residues.

This clonotype occurred a few times. The V gene is TRBV12-3 or TRBV12-4, the J gene TRBJ2-3, with D tentatively TRBD1 (8 bases). CDR3 length: 16 residues. V gave up 6 bases and J gave up 4 bases, with 20 bases separating them. Here the CDR3 DNA reads TGTGCCAGCAGGTCTAATACAGGGGGGGGGCCAGATACGCAGTATTTT. Translated: CASRSNTGGGPDTQYF.

This clonotype was observed many times. This rearrangement joins TRBV10-3 to TRBJ1-1, with 7 bases aligning to TRBD1. There are 13 residues in the CDR3. Looked up from germline, CDR1 is ENHRY and CDR2 is SYGVKD. With V trimmed by 8 bases and J by 1 base, 4 bases remained unmatched. The CDR3 spells CAIRQGSNTEAFF. CDR3 bases: TGTGCCATCCGACAGGGTTCGAACACTGAAGCTTTCTTT.

This clonotype came up many times. This rearrangement joins TRBV28 to TRBJ2-5; D unresolved. The CDR3 contains 15 residues. The V gene's germline CDR1 is MDHEN and CDR2 SYDVKM. The ends were cut back, 4 bases at V and 5 bases at J, with 17 bases in the middle. Written as DNA, the CDR3 is TGTGCCAGCAGTTCCCAATTTCAGTCCAGGGAGACCCAGTACTTC. This gives the protein CASSSQFQSRETQYF.

V gene TRBV30 combines with J gene TRBJ2-3; a weak D match, TRBD2 (5 bases). CDR1 is GTSNPN, CDR2 SVGIG, per germline (reference sequence). Trimming removed 2 bases from V and 5 bases from J, with 8 bases in between. The CDR3 contains 12 residues. The DNA of the CDR3 is TGTGCCTGGAGTTCACTAGGAGATACGCAGTATTTT. Its protein product is CAWSSLGDTQYF. The variable domain in full, with the rest retrieved from reference TRBV30 and TRBJ2-3, is SQTIHQWPATLVQPVGSPLSLECTVEGTSNPNLYWYRQAAGRGLQLLFYSVGIGQISSEVPQNLSASRPQDRQFILSSKKLLLSDSGFYLCAWSSLGDTQYFGPGTRLTVL.

This chain joins TRBV19 and TRBJ2-2; D may be TRBD2 (6 bases). Germline CDR1 and CDR2: LNHDA and SQIVND (reference sequence). The V end was cut by 7 bases, the J end by 3 bases, with 21 bases between. This CDR3 contains 17 residues. In DNA, the CDR3 is TGTGCCAGTACCCAAATAGAAAGGTCGGGGGACACCGGGGAGCTGTTTTTT. Translation gives CASTQIERSGDTGELFF.

This clonotype was seen ten or more times. V usage is TRBV29-1 and J usage is TRBJ2-5; the D gene is possibly TRBD2 (5 bases). V lost 4 bases to trimming and J lost 5 bases, with 17 bases between them. The CDR3 length is 14 residues. Germline assignment: CDR1 SQVTM and CDR2 ANQGSEA. This CDR3 is CSVGEGRELETQYF. For the CDR3, the DNA is TGCAGCGTTGGGGAAGGCCGGGAATTGGAGACCCAGTACTTC.

This clonotype was found many times. CDR3 loop: CATSTLGQQETQYF. CDR3 coding DNA: TGTGCCACCAGCACCTTAGGACAGCAAGAGACCCAGTACTTC. The V call is TRBV15, the J call TRBJ2-5; possibly TRBD1 for D (6 bases). The CDR3 covers 14 residues. Germline-derived CDR1 and CDR2 are LNHNV and YYDKDF (reference sequence). V lost 4 bases to trimming and J lost 2 bases, with 11 bases between them.